The clone carrying this T cell receptor (beta chain) was found a few times. Germline V gene lookup returns CDR1 MGHRA and CDR2 YSYEKL. This CDR3 region has 14 residues. The V gene end was trimmed by 4 bases and the J gene end by 9 bases; junction bases not matched to a gene: 7. This sample was taken from a study of blood T cell repertoires in COVID-19. Across the whole study: Italy, Spain and the United States were the sources of the convalescent and acute COVID-19 samples. Sample material is recorded as cDNA or gDNA derived from T cells, B-cell-depleted T cells, or PBMCs.

In the authors' workflow: Quantification of nucleated cells was approximated via reference gene primer amplification. Some clones are missing from TCRdb's copy, which holds only in-frame ones; the method was immunoSEQ multiplex PCR. That table supplies the V and J calls and clone size; D and trimming were determined from the DNA. The sample lists fewer than 80,000 clones, 88% occurring once. The chain links TRBV4-1 to TRBJ1-3; 9 positions match TRBD1. Sequencing input: peripheral blood. The sequence came from a human donor in a cohort sampled during active COVID-19. The CDR3 loop reads CASSREGQGGTIYF. CDR3 sequence (DNA): TGCGCCAGCAGCCGGGAGGGACAGGGCGGCACCATATATTTT.